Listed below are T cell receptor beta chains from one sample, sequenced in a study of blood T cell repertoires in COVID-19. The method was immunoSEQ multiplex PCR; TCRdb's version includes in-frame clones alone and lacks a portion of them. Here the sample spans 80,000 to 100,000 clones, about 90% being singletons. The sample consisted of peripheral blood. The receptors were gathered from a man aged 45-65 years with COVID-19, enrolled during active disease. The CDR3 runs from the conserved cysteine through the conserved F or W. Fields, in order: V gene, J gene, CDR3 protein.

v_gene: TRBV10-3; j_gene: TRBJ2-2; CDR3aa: CAISESIATGTGELFF
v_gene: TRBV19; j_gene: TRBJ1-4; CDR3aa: CASAVMGLTNEKLFF
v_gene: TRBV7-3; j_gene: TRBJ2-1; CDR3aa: CASSPGAGGFYNEQFF
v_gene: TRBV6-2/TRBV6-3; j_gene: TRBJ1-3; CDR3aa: CASSQLGVPGNTIYF
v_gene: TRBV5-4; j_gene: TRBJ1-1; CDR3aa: CASSLPGQLPEAFF
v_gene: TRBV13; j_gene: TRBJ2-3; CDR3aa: CASSRLLPGTDTQYF
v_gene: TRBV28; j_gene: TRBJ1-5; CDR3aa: CASSPAIDQPQHF
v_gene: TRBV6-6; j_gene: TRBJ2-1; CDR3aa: CASSYQTSGGNEQFF
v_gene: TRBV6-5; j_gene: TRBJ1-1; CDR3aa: CASRKFTGLNTEAFF
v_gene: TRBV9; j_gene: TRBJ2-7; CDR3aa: CASSVGVTGDYEQYF
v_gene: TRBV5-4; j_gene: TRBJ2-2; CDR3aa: CASSLGTSGDNGELFF
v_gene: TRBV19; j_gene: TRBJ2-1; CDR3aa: CASSVLAGGHNEQFF
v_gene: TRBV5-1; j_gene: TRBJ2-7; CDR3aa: CASSLGTGGEQYF
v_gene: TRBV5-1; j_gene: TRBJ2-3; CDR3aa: CASSRSGQGSTDTQYF
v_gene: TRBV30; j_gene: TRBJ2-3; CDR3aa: CAYSRSVRDTQYF
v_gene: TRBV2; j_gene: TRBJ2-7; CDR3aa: CASGNRGHEQYF
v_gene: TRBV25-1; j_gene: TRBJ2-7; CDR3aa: CASSPGTPYEQYF
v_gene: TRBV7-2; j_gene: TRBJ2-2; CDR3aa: CASSRWDTNTGELFF
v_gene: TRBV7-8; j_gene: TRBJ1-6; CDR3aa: CASSLDGPGTGSPLHF
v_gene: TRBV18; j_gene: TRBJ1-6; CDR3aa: CASSPPTGRSNSPLHF
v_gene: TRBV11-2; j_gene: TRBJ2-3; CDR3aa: CASSRGDTQYF
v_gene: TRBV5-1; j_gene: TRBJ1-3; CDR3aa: CASSLSTDFSGNTIYF
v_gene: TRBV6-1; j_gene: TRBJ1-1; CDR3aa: CASSGTWGGSRGTEAFF
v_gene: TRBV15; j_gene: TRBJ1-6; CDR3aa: CATSRDRGSPLHF
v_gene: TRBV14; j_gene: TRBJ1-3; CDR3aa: CASSQGGQHTIYF